This T cell receptor (beta chain) was found in a study of T cells after somatic rescue of genetic block. Assay used: immunoSEQ multiplex PCR; TCRdb lists only in-frame clones, some missing. The table includes 13,000 or so clones, under 85% detected once. V trimming: 0 bases; J trimming: 3 bases; junction bases outside the gene matches: 1. The CDR3 consists of 15 residues. Germline V gene data show CDR1 as SGHTA and CDR2 as FQGNSA. The sample was peripheral blood mononuclear cells (PBMCs). The V and J genes are TRBV7-2 and TRBJ2-7; 11 nucleotides align to TRBD1. The source is a boy aged 10-17 years. In DNA form, the CDR3 reads TGTGCCAGCAGCTTAGCCGGGACAGGGGGCTACGAGCAGTACTTC. It specifies CASSLAGTGGYEQYF.